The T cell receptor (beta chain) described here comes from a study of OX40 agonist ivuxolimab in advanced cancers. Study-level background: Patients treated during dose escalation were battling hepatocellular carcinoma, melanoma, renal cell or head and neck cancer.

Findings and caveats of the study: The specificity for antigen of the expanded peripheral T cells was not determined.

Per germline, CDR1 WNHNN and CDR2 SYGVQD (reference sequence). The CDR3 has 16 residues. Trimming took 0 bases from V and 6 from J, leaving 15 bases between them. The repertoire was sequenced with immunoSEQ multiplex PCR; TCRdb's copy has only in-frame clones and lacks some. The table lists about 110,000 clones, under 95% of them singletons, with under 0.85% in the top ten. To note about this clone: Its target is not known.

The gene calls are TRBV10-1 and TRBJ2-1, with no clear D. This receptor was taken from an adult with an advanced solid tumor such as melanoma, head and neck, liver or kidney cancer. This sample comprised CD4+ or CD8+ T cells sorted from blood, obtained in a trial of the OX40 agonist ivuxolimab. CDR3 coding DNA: TGCGCCAGCAGTGAGTCGACGACCCTGGCCCGCAATGAGCAGTTCTTC. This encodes CASSESTTLARNEQFF.